The rows below give T cell receptor beta chains drawn from one sample of a study of identifying expanded T cells in peripheral blood. Measured with immunoSEQ multiplex PCR; TCRdb has only the in-frame clones, and not every one. The sample contains 100,000 or so clones, over 80% of which appear only once. The sequenced sample consisted of blood. The receptors shown here come from a person aged 18-70 years in good health. The CDR3 runs from the conserved cysteine through the conserved F or W. A D gene is named only where the DNA matches it firmly. Clone size appears in some rows only: once, few, many, or a class for an expanded clone.

d_call,v_call,clone_size,j_call,cdr3_nt,cdr3_aa
.,TRBV11-1,.,TRBJ1-2,TGTGCCAGCAGCTTAGCCGCGGGGGCCGGCTATGGCTACACCTTC,CASSLAAGAGYGYTF
.,TRBV5-1,.,TRBJ2-7,TGCGCCAGCAGCTATCAACAGGGTAGGGTAAGCGAGCAGTACTTC,CASSYQQGRVSEQYF
TRBD2,TRBV7-3,once,TRBJ2-2,TGTGCCAGCAGCGATCTAGCGGTCGGGGAGCTGTTTTTT,CASSDLAVGELFF
.,TRBV7-9,once,TRBJ1-1,TGTGCCAGCAGCCCCCGCACGACTATGAACACTGAAGCTTTCTTT,CASSPRTTMNTEAFF
.,TRBV7-9,.,TRBJ1-2,TGTGCCAGCAGCTTATTGGCGCTGGATGGCTACACCTTC,CASSLLALDGYTF
TRBD1,TRBV9,.,TRBJ2-1,TGTGCCAGCAGCGTAGACCCGGACAGGGGGCGGCCTTACAATGAGCAGTTCTTC,CASSVDPDRGRPYNEQFF
.,TRBV19,.,TRBJ1-2,TGTGCCAGTAATCCAAGCCGGGCCTCCTATGGCTACACCTTC,CASNPSRASYGYTF
.,TRBV5-1,.,TRBJ1-1,TGCGCCAGCAGCTACGGCCAAGGGGCTTTCTTT,CASSYGQGAFF
.,TRBV4-2,.,TRBJ1-1,TGTGCCAGCAGCCAGGCCGATCTAGTTTGGCGGTCAGCTTTCTTT,CASSQADLVWRSAFF
TRBD1,TRBV5-1,.,TRBJ1-2,TGCGCCAGCACCCGGGACAGGGGGGACTATGGCTACACCTTC,CASTRDRGDYGYTF
TRBD1,TRBV6-4,.,TRBJ2-1,TGTGCCAGCAGCCGGGACAGTTCCTACAATGAGCAGTTCTTC,CASSRDSSYNEQFF
TRBD1,TRBV6-5,few,TRBJ1-2,TGTGCCAGCAGTTACTCGATGGGACAGGGTGGCTACACCTTC,CASSYSMGQGGYTF
TRBD1,TRBV7-9,.,TRBJ1-1,TGTGCCAGCAGCTTAGGGGCAGGGGGTATGATGGGCACTGAAGCTTTCTTT,CASSLGAGGMMGTEAFF
TRBD1,TRBV2,.,TRBJ1-1,TGTGCCAGCAGCCCCGAGGACAGGGGGTACACTGAAGCTTTCTTT,CASSPEDRGYTEAFF
.,TRBV7-2,.,TRBJ1-1,TGTGCCAGCAGCACTCAAGGACAAAACACTGAAGCTTTCTTT,CASSTQGQNTEAFF
TRBD1,TRBV5-5,.,TRBJ1-2,TGTGCCAGCAGCTTCTACCCAGCCTCGGGACAGGGGGGGTATGGCTACACCTTC,CASSFYPASGQGGYGYTF
.,TRBV6-5,.,TRBJ2-7,TGTGCCACCCAACAGGGAGGGGGTACCTACGAGCAGTACTTC,CATQQGGGTYEQYF
TRBD1,TRBV6-5,.,TRBJ2-7,TGTGCCAGCAGCAACAGGGGTCACGAGCAGTACTTC,CASSNRGHEQYF